The 3 T cell receptor beta chains in this list originate from one sample, sequenced in a study of T-cell reconstitution after alpha-beta-depleted transplantation in children. The library targeted TCRbeta and was prepared with unique molecular identifiers. TCRdb itself ran the PCR reads through MiXCR, one entry per CDR3 protein. The table includes a few hundred thousand distinct CDR3 sequences, about a tenth detected once. The specimen comprised PBMCs, sampled before TCRalphabeta/CD19-depleted stem cell transplant. These receptors were collected from a boy under two years old with acute myeloid leukemia, due to receive a stem cell transplant.

Ten or more counts support this clonotype. J is TRBJ2-7 and V is TRBV7-2; D may be TRBD2 (6 bases). V shed 3 bases and J shed 2 bases, with 14 bases lying between them. This CDR3 has 15 amino acids. CDR1 is SGHTA and CDR2 is FQGNSA in the germline V gene. CDR3 loop: CASSFRLGGAYEQYF. CDR3 coding DNA: TGTGCCAGCAGCTTCCGACTAGGTGGAGCCTACGAGCAGTACTTC.

This clonotype showed up many times. The genes are TRBV12-3 or TRBV12-4 and TRBJ2-1, with D unresolved. This CDR3 has 13 residues. V gave up 3 bases and J gave up 7 bases, with 10 bases separating them. DNA of the CDR3: TGTGCCAGCAGTTTCCAGGATGGAAATGAGCAGTTCTTC. Translated: CASSFQDGNEQFF.

This clonotype occurred many times. This sequence joins TRBV10-3 and TRBJ2-7, with TRBD1 matching over 8 bases. This CDR3 comprises 16 residues. The V segment lost 2 bases and the J segment 2 bases; nucleotides outside the gene matches: 8. From germline, CDR1 is ENHRY and CDR2 SYGVKD. Here the CDR3 reads CAISERVDRVAYEQYF. CDR3 DNA sequence: TGTGCCATCAGTGAGCGGGTGGACAGGGTTGCCTACGAGCAGTACTTC.